This entry concerns a single T cell receptor (beta chain). This clonotype was detected only a few times. Its antigen is currently not known. Base qualities are not recorded, but no much larger clone differs from it by a single base. Clipping removes 4 bases from V and 1 base from J, with 3 as the unmatched junction base count. From the germline V gene, CDR1 is SQVTM and CDR2 is ANQGSEA. Reading from cysteine to phenylalanine, the CDR3 counts 13 amino acids. Kept here is only the CDR3 DNA, which spans 39 bases and is read in frame from base 1. The sample belongs to a study of T-cell memory formation after mild COVID-19 (dated by TCRdb to the early 2020s). Regarding the study in general: TCR sequence clusters from the two donors were found to be largely donor specific. Longitudinal TCRalpha and TCRbeta repertoire sequencing tracked T-cell clones expanding and contracting after mild COVID-19 in a couple of donors. Two young, previously healthy adult volunteers made up the cohort, one male and one female. Study-wide findings and limitations: Some responding clones were found in pre-infection memory, which suggests that pre-existing cross-reactive memory T cells took part in the SARS-CoV-2 response. The study covered only a couple of mild cases, and larger cohorts including severe cases with pre-infection samples were considered necessary. From day 15 to 85, contracting clones showed balanced CD4/CD8 phenotypes, whereas a second wave of clones that expanded from day 15 to 37 leaned towards CD4+. Contracting CD4+ clones appeared mostly in the CM and EM memory subsets, whereas CD8+ clones were enriched in EMRA. SARS-CoV-2 specificity of the second-wave clones peaking on day 37 was not confirmed.

Ficoll-Paque density gradient centrifugation was used to isolate PBMCs. Sequencing relied on an Illumina NovaSeq 6000. Using 5'RACE with constant-segment primers, TCRalpha and TCRbeta cDNA libraries were constructed, with sample barcodes and unique molecular identifiers added in the process. RNA was extracted from every sample with Trizol reagent. The libraries were amplified in two PCR steps, and the second step added a second sample barcode and Illumina TruSeq adapters. Sequencing of libraries was performed on an Illumina NovaSeq with 2 x 150 bp paired-end reads. As for the authors' bioinformatics: Reads were demultiplexed and collapsed into UMI-guided consensus sequences with migec v1.2.7. Using mixcr v2.1.11, UMI consensuses were aligned to TRA and TRB V and J templates and then assembled into clonotypes. A clonotype was counted as expanded or contracted only if both edgeR and NoisET called the change significant, with noise models trained on biological replicates. For edgeR calls, a false discovery rate-adjusted p below 0.01 and a log2 fold-change threshold of 1 were applied. As an exploratory analysis of dynamics, PCA with hierarchical clustering was applied to max-normalized trajectories of the 1000 most abundant clonotypes. Each responding clone was given a CD4 or CD8 phenotype based on the CD4+ and CD8+ repertoires, which had been sequenced separately. The public sequencing data were trimmed at Q25 with fastp and processed into clonotypes with MiXCR by TCRdb, which kept only in-frame beta chains. CDR3 protein sequences are deduplicated, and each keeps its most common genes and DNA. What appears here as the V and J calls and clone size reflects TCRdb's work, not the paper's. The sample table lists under 150,000 distinct CDR3 sequences, 22% of them with a count of one. Together, the top ten hold about 38% of the sample.

The chain is assembled from TRBV29-1 and TRBJ2-5, and 7 bases in between align with TRBD2. This clonotype originated in a man aged 18 to 29 who had mild COVID-19 (a few samples of this study predate the infection). The sample titles of this study are shuffled in the database, so cell type and time point are left out; the donor was told from shared clones. Input material: PBMCs or a T cell subset sorted from them (not recorded which). The bases read TGCAGCGTTGTAGGGAGGGGCCAAGAGACCCAGTACTTC. It encodes CSVVGRGQETQYF.